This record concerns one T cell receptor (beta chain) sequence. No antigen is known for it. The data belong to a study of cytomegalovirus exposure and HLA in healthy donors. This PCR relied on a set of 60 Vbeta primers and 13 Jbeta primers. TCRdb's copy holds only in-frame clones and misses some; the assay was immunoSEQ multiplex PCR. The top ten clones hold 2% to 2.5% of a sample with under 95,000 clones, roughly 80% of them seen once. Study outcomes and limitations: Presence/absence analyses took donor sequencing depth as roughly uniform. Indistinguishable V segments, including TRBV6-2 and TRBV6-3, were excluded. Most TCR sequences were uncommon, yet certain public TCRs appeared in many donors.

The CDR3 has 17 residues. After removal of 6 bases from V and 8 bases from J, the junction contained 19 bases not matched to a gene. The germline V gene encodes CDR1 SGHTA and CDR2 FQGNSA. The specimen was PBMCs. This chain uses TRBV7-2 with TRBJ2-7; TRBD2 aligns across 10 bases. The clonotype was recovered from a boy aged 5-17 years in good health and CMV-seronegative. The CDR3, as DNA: TGTGCCAGCAGTCGTATAGGCCTAGCGGGAGTCCCTACCAAGCAGTACTTC. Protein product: CASSRIGLAGVPTKQYF.